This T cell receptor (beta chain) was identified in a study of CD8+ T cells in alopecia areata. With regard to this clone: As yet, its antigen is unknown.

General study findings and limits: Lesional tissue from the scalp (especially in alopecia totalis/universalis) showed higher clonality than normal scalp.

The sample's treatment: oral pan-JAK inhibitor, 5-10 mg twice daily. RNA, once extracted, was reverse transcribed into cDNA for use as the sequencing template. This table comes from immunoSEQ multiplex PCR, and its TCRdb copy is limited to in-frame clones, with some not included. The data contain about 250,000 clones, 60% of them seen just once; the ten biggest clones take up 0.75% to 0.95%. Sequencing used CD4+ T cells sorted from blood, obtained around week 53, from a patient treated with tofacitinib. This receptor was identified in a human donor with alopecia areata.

The CDR3 DNA follows: TGCAGCGCCGAGCGGGGGGGAAGCACAGATACGCAGTATTTT. Protein sequence: CSAERGGSTDTQYF. V is TRBV29-1 and J is TRBJ2-3; TRBD2 agrees at 10 bases. CDR3 length equals 14 residues. Germline V gene data show CDR1 as SQVTM and CDR2 as ANQGSEA. The V segment lost 7 bases and the J segment 0 bases; nucleotides outside the gene matches: 4.